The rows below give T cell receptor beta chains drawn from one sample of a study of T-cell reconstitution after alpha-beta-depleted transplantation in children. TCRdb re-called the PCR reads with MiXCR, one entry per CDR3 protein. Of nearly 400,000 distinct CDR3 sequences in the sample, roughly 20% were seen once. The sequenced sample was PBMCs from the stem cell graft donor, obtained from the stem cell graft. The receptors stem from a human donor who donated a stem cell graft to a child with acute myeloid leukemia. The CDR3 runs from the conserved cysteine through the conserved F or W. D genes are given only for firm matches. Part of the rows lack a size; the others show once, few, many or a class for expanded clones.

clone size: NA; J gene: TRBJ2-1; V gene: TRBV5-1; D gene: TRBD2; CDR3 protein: CASSLGSGGPSGEQFF; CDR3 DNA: TGCGCCAGCAGCTTGGGCAGCGGGGGGCCCTCTGGTGAGCAGTTCTTC
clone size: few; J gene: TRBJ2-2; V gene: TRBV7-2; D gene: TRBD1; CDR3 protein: CASTKDRATGELFF; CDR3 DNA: TGTGCCAGCACCAAAGACAGGGCGACCGGGGAGCTGTTTTTT
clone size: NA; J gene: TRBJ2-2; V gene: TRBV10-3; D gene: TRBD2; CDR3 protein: CAISGGLAGRGELFF; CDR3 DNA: TGTGCCATCAGTGGGGGACTAGCGGGGCGCGGGGAGCTGTTTTTT
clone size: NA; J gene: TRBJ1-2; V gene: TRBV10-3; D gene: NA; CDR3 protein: CAISESTEGYTF; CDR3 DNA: TGTGCCATCAGTGAGTCTACAGAAGGCTACACCTTC
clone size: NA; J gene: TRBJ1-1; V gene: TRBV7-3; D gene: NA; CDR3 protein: CASSFRGDYTEAFF; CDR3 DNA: TGTGCCAGCAGCTTCAGGGGAGATTACACTGAAGCTTTCTTT
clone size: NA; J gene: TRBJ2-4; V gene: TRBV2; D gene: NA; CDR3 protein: CASSDRAKNIQYF; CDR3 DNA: TGTGCCAGCAGTGACAGGGCCAAAAACATTCAGTACTTC
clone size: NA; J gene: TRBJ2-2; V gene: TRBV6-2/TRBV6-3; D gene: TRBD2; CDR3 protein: CASSPQVYGTSGRFSTGELFF; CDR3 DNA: TGTGCCAGCAGCCCACAGGTGTACGGGACTAGCGGGAGGTTCAGCACCGGGGAGCTGTTTTTT
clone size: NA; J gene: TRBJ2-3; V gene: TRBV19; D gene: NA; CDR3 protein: CASSTLDTRRNQYF; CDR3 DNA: TGTGCCAGTAGTACCCTCGACACCCGCAGGAATCAGTATTTT
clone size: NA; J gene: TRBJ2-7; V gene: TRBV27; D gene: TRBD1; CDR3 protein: CASRTGWGYEQYF; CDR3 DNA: TGTGCCAGCCGGACAGGGTGGGGCTACGAGCAGTACTTC
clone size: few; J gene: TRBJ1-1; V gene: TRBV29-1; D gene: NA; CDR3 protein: CSARTGTSTEAFF; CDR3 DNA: TGCAGCGCTCGAACCGGGACGTCGACTGAAGCTTTCTTT
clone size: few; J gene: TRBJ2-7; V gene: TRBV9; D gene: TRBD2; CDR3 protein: CASSVWDYGEQYF; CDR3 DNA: TGTGCCAGCAGCGTATGGGACTATGGCGAGCAGTACTTC
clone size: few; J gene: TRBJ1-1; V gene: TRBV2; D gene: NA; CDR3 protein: CASREQGELSTEAFF; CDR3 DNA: TGTGCCAGCCGGGAGCAGGGTGAATTGAGCACTGAAGCTTTCTTT